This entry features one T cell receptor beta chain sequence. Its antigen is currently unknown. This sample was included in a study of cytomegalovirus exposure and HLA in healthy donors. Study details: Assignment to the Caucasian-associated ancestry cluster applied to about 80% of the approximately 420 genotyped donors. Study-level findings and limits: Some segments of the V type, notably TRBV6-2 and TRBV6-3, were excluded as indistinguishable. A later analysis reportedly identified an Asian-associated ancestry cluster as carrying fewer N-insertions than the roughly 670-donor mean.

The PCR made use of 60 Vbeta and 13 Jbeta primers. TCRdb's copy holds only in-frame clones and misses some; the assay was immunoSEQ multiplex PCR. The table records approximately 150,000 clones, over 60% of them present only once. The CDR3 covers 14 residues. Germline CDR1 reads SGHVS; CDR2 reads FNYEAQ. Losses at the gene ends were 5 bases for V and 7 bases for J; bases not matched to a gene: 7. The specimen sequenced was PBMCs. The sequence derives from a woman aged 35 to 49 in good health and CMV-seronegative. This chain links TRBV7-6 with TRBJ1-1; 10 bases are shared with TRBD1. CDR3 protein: CASSTGQGPLEAFF. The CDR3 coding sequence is TGTGCCAGCAGCACGGGACAGGGGCCTCTTGAAGCTTTCTTT.